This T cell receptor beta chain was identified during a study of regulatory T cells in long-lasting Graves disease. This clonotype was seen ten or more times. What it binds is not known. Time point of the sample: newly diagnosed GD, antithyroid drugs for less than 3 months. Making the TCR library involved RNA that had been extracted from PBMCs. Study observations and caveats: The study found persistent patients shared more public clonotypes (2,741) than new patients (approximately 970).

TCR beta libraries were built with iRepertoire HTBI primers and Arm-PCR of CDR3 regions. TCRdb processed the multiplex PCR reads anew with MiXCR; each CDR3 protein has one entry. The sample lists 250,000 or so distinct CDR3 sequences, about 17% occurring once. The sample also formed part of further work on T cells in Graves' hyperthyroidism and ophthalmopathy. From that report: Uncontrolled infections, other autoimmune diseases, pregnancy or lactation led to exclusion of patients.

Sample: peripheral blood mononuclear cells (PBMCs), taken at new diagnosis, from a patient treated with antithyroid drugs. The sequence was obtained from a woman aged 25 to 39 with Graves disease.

CDR3 loop: CASSQDGGQGRNTEAFF. The CDR3 DNA is TGTGCCAGCAGCCAAGATGGGGGACAGGGGAGGAACACTGAAGCTTTCTTT. The V and J genes are TRBV3-1 and TRBJ1-1, with 10 bases lining up with TRBD1. The CDR3 spans 17 residues. With 0 bases clipped from V and 1 base from J, the junction kept 5 bases outside the gene matches. Germline V gene data show CDR1 as LGHDT and CDR2 as YNNKEL (reference sequence).